Sequencing of this TCR beta chain was carried out in a study of T cell responses to AZD1222 COVID-19 vaccine. Assay: immunoSEQ multiplex PCR; the TCRdb copy retains only in-frame clones and omits some. The sample shows roughly 180,000 clones, approximately 89% of them seen only once. Investigators merged groups given second doses at roughly 4 or roughly 12 weeks. The starting material was peripheral blood, obtained 28 days after the second AZD1222 dose. The receptor was isolated from an adult who received the AZD1222 COVID-19 vaccine.

The CDR3 DNA is TGTGCCTGGAGCCCCGGGACAGGAAATCAGCCCCAGCATTTT. Its protein is CAWSPGTGNQPQHF. The rearrangement uses TRBV30 and TRBJ1-5, with 8 bases aligning to TRBD1. CDR1 GTSNPN and CDR2 SVGIG come from the germline V gene (reference sequence). Germline trimming cut 3 bases from V and 4 bases from J; bases unmatched to any gene: 5. This CDR3 is 14 amino acids long. Looking up the rest from reference TRBV30 and TRBJ1-5 gives the full variable domain: SQTIHQWPATLVQPVGSPLSLECTVEGTSNPNLYWYRQAAGRGLQLLFYSVGIGQISSEVPQNLSASRPQDRQFILSSKKLLLSDSGFYLCAWSPGTGNQPQHFGDGTRLSIL.